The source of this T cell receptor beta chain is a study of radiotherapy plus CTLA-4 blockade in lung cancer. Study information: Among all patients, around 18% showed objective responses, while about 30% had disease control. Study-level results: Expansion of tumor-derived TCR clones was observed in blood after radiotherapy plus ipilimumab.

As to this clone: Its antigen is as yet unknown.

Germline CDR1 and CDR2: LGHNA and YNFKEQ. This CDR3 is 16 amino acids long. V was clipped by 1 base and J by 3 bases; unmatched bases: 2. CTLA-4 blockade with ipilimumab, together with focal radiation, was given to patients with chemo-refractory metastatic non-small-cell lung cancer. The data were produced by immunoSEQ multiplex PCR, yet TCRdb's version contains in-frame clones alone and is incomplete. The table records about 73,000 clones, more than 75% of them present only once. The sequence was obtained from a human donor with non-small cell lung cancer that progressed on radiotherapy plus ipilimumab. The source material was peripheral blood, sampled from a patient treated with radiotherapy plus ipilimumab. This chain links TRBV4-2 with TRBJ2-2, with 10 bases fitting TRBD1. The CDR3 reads CASSQVGQGYTGELFF. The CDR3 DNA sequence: TGTGCCAGCAGCCAAGTGGGACAGGGGTACACCGGGGAGCTGTTTTTT.